This T cell receptor (beta chain) stems from a study of blood T cell repertoires in COVID-19. Background on the study: The United States, Italy and Spain were the sources of the acute and convalescent COVID-19 samples.

The table lists this clone with a few counts. This CDR3 has 11 amino acids. In germline, CDR1 is SGHRS, CDR2 YFSETQ. V was shortened by 2 bases and J by 14 bases, with 11 bases between the two germline ends. Assay: immunoSEQ multiplex PCR; the TCRdb copy retains only in-frame clones and omits some. Of around 100,000 clones detected, 70% to 90% appear once; the ten largest clones hold 2.5% to 3.5%. The rearrangement uses TRBV5-1 and TRBJ2-1, with TRBD1 as a possible D gene (5 bases). The sample comprised peripheral blood. The source of this sequence is a man aged 45-65 years with active or convalescent COVID-19. CDR3 amino acids: CASSFVQGKFF. CDR3 sequence (DNA): TGCGCCAGCAGCTTCGTTCAGGGTAAGTTCTTC.